This TCR beta chain emerged from a study of OX40 agonist ivuxolimab in advanced cancers. On the study more broadly: Each patient was given ivuxolimab into a vein every 2 weeks, at 0.01 to 10 mg/kg.

Germline values: CDR1 SNHLY, CDR2 FYNNEI. The CDR3 has 14 residues. The ends were cut back, 8 bases at V and 2 bases at J, with 10 bases in the middle. Generated by immunoSEQ multiplex PCR, the TCRdb table keeps only in-frame clones and is missing some. The sample has roughly 7,300 clones, 70% to 90% seen once; the top ten hold under 2%. The chain uses TRBV2 and TRBJ1-6, with no clear D. Sequences were derived from CD4+ or CD8+ T cells sorted from blood, sampled in a trial of the OX40 agonist ivuxolimab. This receptor was identified in an adult with an advanced solid tumor such as melanoma, head and neck, liver or kidney cancer. CDR3 region: CASLRSAYNSPLHF. The CDR3 DNA is TGTGCCAGCTTGCGGAGCGCCTATAATTCACCCCTCCACTTT.